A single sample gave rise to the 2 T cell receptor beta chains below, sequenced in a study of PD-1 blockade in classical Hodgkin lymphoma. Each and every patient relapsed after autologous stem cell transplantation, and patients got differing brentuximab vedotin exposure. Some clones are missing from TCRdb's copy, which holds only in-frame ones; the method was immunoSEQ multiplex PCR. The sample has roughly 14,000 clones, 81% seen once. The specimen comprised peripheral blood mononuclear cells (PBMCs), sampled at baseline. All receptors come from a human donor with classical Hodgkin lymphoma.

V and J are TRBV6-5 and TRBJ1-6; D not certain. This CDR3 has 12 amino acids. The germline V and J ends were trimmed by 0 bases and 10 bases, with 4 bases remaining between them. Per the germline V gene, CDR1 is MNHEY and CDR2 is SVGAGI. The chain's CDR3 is CASSYSRSPLHF. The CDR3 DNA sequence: TGTGCCAGCAGTTACTCGAGGTCACCCCTCCACTTT.

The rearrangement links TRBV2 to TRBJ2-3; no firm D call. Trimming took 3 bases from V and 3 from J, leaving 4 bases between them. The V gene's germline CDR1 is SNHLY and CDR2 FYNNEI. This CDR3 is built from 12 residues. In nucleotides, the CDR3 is TGTGCCAGCAGTGATTCTACAGATACGCAGTATTTT. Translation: CASSDSTDTQYF. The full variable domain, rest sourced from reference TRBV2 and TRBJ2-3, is EPEVTQTPSHQVTQMGQEVILRCVPISNHLYFYWYRQILGQKVEFLVSFYNNEISEKSEIFDDQFSVERPDGSNFTLKIRSTKLEDSAMYFCASSDSTDTQYFGPGTRLTVL.